The next 7 T cell receptor beta chains were all read from a single sample in a study of T cells in Graves' hyperthyroidism and ophthalmopathy. The investigators amplified TCR beta CDR3 regions from RNA transcripts. The study used the HTBI primer set for a first-round RT-PCR of the TCR CDR3. TCRdb called the multiplex PCR reads again in MiXCR, with one record for every CDR3 protein. The table records approximately 560,000 distinct CDR3 sequences, less than 20% of them present only once. The specimen was blood. The receptors were sampled from a young woman with Graves' hyperthyroidism.

This chain links TRBV19 with TRBJ1-4; no reliable D call. This CDR3 contains 14 residues. Germline loops: CDR1 LNHDA, CDR2 SQIVND (reference sequence). Trimming took 5 bases from V and 5 from J, leaving 12 bases between them. The CDR3 spells CASSSLTGNEKLFF. The DNA for the CDR3 is TGTGCCAGTAGTTCTCTTACCGGAAATGAAAAACTGTTTTTT. Complete variable domain (other parts from reference TRBV19 and TRBJ1-4): DGGITQSPKYLFRKEGQNVTLSCEQNLNHDAMYWYRQDPGQGLRLIYYSQIVNDFQKGDIAEGYSVSREKKESFPLTVTSAQKNPTAFYLCASSSLTGNEKLFFGSGTQLSVL.

This clonotype has a count of ten or more. This chain connects TRBV7-2 to TRBJ2-7; 10 nucleotides match TRBD2. The trim removed 5 bases at V and 0 bases at J, leaving 10 bases unmatched. Germline V gene lookup returns CDR1 SGHTA and CDR2 FQGNSA. The CDR3 is made up of 17 amino acids. The CDR3 spells CASSRSLAGLSSYEQYF. The CDR3 DNA follows: TGTGCCAGCAGCCGCTCACTAGCGGGACTTAGCTCCTACGAGCAGTACTTC.

Comments on this clonotype: A read error may explain this, as a much larger clone is one base away. The chain recombines TRBV3-1 with TRBJ2-7; the D gene is possibly TRBD2 (5 bases). From germline, CDR1 is LGHDT and CDR2 YNNKEL (reference sequence). This CDR3 contains 14 residues. CDR3 loop: CVSSQEGVTYEQYF. CDR3 DNA: TGTGTCAGCAGCCAAGAGGGCGTTACCTACGAGCAGTACTTC.

This clonotype was detected ten times or more. This chain uses TRBV6-1 with TRBJ2-5, with D maybe TRBD2 (5 bases). CDR1 and CDR2 from the germline V gene are MNHNS and SASEGT. V lost 5 bases and J lost 6, with 13 bases in between. The CDR3 is 13 residues long. The CDR3 sequence is CASSLTNGKTQYF. CDR3 in DNA: TGTGCCAGCAGTCTTACCAACGGGAAGACCCAGTACTTC.

Points on this clonotype: Because it lacks the conserved phenylalanine or tryptophan at the end, this CDR3 is likely a read error. The chain carries TRBV28 and TRBJ1-1; D call uncertain. There are 13 residues in the CDR3. Looked up from germline, CDR1 is MDHEN and CDR2 is SYDVKM. Trimming took 3 bases from V and 0 from J, leaving 5 bases between them. The CDR3, as DNA: TGTGCCAGCAGTTTCGGGTTGAACACTGAAGCTTTCCTT. Residues: CASSFGLNTEAFL.

The sample holds many counts of this clonotype. The chain is built from TRBV12-3 or TRBV12-4 and TRBJ2-1; 12 bases fit TRBD2. The CDR3 contains 15 residues. V shed 6 bases, J shed 6 bases, and the junction held 6 bases outside the gene matches. This CDR3 reads CASRLTSGSLNEQFF. The DNA of the CDR3 is TGTGCCAGCAGGCTGACTAGCGGGAGTCTCAATGAGCAGTTCTTC.

This clonotype came up a few times. The gene calls are TRBV7-2 and TRBJ2-1; D call uncertain. CDR1 is SGHTA, CDR2 FQGNSA, per germline. Trimming shortened V by 8 bases and J by 9 bases, and 11 bases separated the two germline ends. This CDR3 comprises 11 residues. CDR3 bases: TGTGCCAGCGGCCGTTTGGGTGAGCAGTTCTTC. This encodes CASGRLGEQFF.